The 7 T cell receptor beta chains presented below share a single source sample, sequenced in a study of cytomegalovirus exposure and HLA in healthy donors (TCRdb year 2017). Receptor libraries were prepared by the immunoSEQ multiplex PCR assay. A mixture of 60 forward primers for TCR Vbeta segments and 13 reverse primers for TCR Jbeta segments was used in the multiplex PCR. TCRdb took this table from immuneACCESS and kept in-frame rearrangements with V and J called. Such tables lack part of the clones; where checked against another copy, unresolved V genes explain under half of the gap, and the rest is unexplained. The sample table lists 130,000 or so clones, 70% to 85% of them with a count of one. 2.5% to 3% of the sample is held by the ten biggest clonotypes. The sample taken for sequencing was PBMCs. These receptors all stem from a woman under 30 in good health and CMV-seropositive.

This clone came up a few times. This chain uses TRBV30 with TRBJ1-2, with D unresolved. The ends were cut back, 0 bases at V and 4 bases at J, with 12 bases in the middle. The germline V gene encodes CDR1 GTSNPN and CDR2 SVGIG (reference sequence). The CDR3 extends over 14 amino acids. CDR3 residues: CAWSVRREGYGYTF. The CDR3 nucleotides are TGTGCCTGGAGTGTACGTCGGGAGGGCTATGGCTACACCTTC. Full variable domain (missing parts from reference TRBV30 and TRBJ1-2): SQTIHQWPATLVQPVGSPLSLECTVEGTSNPNLYWYRQAAGRGLQLLFYSVGIGQISSEVPQNLSASRPQDRQFILSSKKLLLSDSGFYLCAWSVRREGYGYTFGSGTRLTVV.

The chain carries TRBV6-1 and TRBJ1-6; D is perhaps TRBD1 (5 bases). The germline CDR1 and CDR2 sequences are MNHNS and SASEGT. The CDR3 totals 15 residues. The V end lost 6 bases, the J end lost 3 bases, and 12 bases lay between the germline ends. The CDR3 loop reads CASRGRHIYNSPLHF. CDR3 in DNA: TGTGCCAGCAGGGGGCGACACATCTATAATTCACCCCTCCACTTT.

The chain joins TRBV9 to TRBJ2-3; a weak D match, TRBD2 (7 bases). This CDR3 is 16 amino acids long. The V gene lost 4 bases and the J gene lost 3 bases, with 18 bases spanning the gap. Germline CDR1 is SGDLS and CDR2 is YYNGEE. The DNA of the CDR3 is TGTGCCAGCAGCTCCCTAGGGGGGGCAGTTACAGATACGCAGTATTTT. Translated: CASSSLGGAVTDTQYF.

This sequence joins TRBV29-1 and TRBJ1-2; 7 bases map to TRBD1. This CDR3 is 13 amino acids long. CDR1 and CDR2 (germline): SQVTM, ANQGSEA. The junction had 7 bases not matched to a gene; V was cut back by 4 bases and J by 5 bases. Here the CDR3 reads CSVGSGTVYGYTF. The CDR3 nucleotides read TGCAGCGTTGGGTCCGGGACAGTGTATGGCTACACCTTC.

The J gene is TRBJ1-3, the V gene TRBV5-1; 9 bases are shared with TRBD1. This CDR3 contains 17 residues. Trimming cost V 0 bases and J 4 bases; bases outside gene matches: 8. Looked up from germline, CDR1 is SGHRS and CDR2 is YFSETQ. The CDR3 spells CASSLGQGEADGNTIYF. The CDR3 DNA sequence: TGCGCCAGCAGCTTGGGACAGGGGGAAGCGGACGGAAACACCATATATTTT.

Only a few counts were recorded for this clone. The chain couples TRBV30 to TRBJ2-6; a weak D match, TRBD1 (6 bases). With 1 base removed from V and 0 bases from J, the gap between germline ends came to 10 bases. CDR1 and CDR2 (germline): GTSNPN, SVGIG (reference sequence). The CDR3 is made up of 16 amino acids. In DNA, the CDR3 is TGTGCCTGGAGTGAACACAGGGCCTCTGGGGCCAACGTCCTGACTTTC. Translated, it gives CAWSEHRASGANVLTF.

The J gene is TRBJ2-7, the V gene TRBV5-6, with 8 nucleotides matching TRBD1. Germline V gene sequence: CDR1 SGHDT, CDR2 YYEEEE. The CDR3 runs 14 residues. Trimming at V came to 2 bases and at J to 3 bases, leaving 4 bases not matched to a gene. The CDR3 nucleotides are TGTGCCAGCAGCTTTGGACAGGGCAGCTACGAGCAGTACTTC. As protein: CASSFGQGSYEQYF. The complete variable domain, with remaining parts taken from reference TRBV5-6 and TRBJ2-7, reads DAGVTQSPTHLIKTRGQQVTLRCSPKSGHDTVSWYQQALGQGPQFIFQYYEEEERQRGNFPDRFSGHQFPNYSSELNVNALLLGDSALYLCASSFGQGSYEQYFGPGTRLTVT.